This T cell receptor (beta chain) is drawn from a study of blood T cells in healthy people across ages. No fewer than 5 micrograms of total RNA were isolated from every sample. A second PCR, run for roughly 7 to 11 cycles, used a sample-barcoded 5' primer plus a J-beta primer mix. TCRdb redid the calling of the 5' RACE reads with MiXCR, one entry per CDR3 protein. Among fewer than 800,000 distinct CDR3 sequences, about 21% were seen once, and the ten largest hold approximately 3.6%. The CDR3 sequence is 16 residues long. CDR1 is PRHDT, CDR2 FYEKMQ, per germline (reference sequence). V lost 0 bases and J 2 bases, leaving 8 bases between the germline ends.

The sequence was collected from a man between 70 and 80 years old in good health. Specimen: blood. The chain is built from TRBV13 and TRBJ2-6; TRBD1 is a possible D gene (5 bases). The CDR3 bases are TGTGCCAGCAGCTTAGGGCCAGGGACTGGGGCCAACGTCCTGACTTTC. This codes for CASSLGPGTGANVLTF.